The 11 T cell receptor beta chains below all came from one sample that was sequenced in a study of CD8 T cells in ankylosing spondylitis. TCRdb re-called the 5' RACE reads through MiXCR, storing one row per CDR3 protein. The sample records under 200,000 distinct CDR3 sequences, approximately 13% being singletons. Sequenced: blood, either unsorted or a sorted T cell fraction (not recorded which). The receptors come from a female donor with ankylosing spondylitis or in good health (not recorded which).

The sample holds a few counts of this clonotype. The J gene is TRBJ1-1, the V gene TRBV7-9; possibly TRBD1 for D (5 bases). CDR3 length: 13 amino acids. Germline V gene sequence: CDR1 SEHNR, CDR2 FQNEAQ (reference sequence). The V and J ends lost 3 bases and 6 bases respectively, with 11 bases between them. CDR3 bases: TGTGCCAGCAGCTTGTCAGGGAGCGCTGAAGCTTTCTTT. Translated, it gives CASSLSGSAEAFF.

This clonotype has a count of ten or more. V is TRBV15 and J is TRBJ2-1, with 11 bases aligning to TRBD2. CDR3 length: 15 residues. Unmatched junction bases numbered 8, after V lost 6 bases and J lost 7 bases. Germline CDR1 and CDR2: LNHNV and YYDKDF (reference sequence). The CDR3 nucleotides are TGTGCCACCAGGAATCTAGCGGGAGGTGGAAATGAGCAGTTCTTC. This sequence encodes CATRNLAGGGNEQFF.

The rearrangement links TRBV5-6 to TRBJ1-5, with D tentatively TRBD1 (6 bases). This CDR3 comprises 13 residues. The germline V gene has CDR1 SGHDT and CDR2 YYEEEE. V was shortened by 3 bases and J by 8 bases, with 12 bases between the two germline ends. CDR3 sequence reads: CASSSTGLKPQHF. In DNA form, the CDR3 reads TGTGCCAGCAGCTCGACAGGTCTTAAGCCCCAGCATTTT. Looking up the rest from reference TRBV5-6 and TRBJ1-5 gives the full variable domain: DAGVTQSPTHLIKTRGQQVTLRCSPKSGHDTVSWYQQALGQGPQFIFQYYEEEERQRGNFPDRFSGHQFPNYSSELNVNALLLGDSALYLCASSSTGLKPQHFGDGTRLSIL.

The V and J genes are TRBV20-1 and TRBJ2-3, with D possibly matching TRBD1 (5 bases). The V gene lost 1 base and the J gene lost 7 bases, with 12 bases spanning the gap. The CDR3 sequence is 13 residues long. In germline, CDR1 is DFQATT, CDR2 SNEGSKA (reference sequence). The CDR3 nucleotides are TGCAGTGCTAGAGGGCGGACATCAAATACGCAGTATTTT. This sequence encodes CSARGRTSNTQYF.

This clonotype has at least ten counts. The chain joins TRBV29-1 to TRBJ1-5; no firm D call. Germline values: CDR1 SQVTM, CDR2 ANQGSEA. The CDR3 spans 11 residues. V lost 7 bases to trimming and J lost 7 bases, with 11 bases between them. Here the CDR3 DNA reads TGCAGCGGAGGTAACGGCCAGCCCCAGCATTTT. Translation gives CSGGNGQPQHF.

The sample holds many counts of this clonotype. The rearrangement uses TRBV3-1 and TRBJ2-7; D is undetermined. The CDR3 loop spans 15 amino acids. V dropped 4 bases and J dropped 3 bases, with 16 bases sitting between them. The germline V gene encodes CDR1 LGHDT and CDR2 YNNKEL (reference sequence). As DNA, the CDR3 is TGTGCCAGCAGCCCCCCCGGGCCGTTAAGCTACGAGCAGTACTTC. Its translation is CASSPPGPLSYEQYF.

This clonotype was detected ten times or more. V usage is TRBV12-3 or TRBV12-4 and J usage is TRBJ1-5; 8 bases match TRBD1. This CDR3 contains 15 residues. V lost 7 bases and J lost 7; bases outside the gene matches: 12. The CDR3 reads CASTSTDREGQPQHF. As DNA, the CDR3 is TGTGCCAGCACCTCCACGGACAGGGAGGGACAGCCCCAGCATTTT.

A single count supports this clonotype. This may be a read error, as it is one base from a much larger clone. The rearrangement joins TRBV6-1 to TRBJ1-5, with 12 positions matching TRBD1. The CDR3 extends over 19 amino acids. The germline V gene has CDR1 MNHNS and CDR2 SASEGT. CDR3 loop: CASSRKWDRGRISNQPHHF. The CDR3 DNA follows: TGTGCCAGCAGCCGAAAGTGGGACAGGGGGCGGATAAGCAATCAGCCCCACCATTTT.

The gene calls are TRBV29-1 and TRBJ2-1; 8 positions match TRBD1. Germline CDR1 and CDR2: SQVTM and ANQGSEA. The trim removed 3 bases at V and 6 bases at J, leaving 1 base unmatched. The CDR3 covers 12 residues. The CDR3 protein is CSVDTGGNEQFF. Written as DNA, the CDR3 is TGCAGCGTTGACACAGGGGGCAATGAGCAGTTCTTC.

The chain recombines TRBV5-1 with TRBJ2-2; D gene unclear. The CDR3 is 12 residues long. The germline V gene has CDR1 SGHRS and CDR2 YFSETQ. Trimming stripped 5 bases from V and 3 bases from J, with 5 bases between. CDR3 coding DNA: TGCGCCAGCAGTCGGTACACCGGGGAGCTGTTTTTT. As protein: CASSRYTGELFF.

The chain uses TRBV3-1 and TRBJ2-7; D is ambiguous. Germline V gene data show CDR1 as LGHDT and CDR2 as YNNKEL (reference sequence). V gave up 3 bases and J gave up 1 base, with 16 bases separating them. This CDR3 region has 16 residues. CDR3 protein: CASSHADRVRSYEQYF. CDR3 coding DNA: TGTGCCAGCAGCCATGCGGACCGAGTACGATCCTACGAGCAGTACTTC.